The 30 T cell receptor beta chains below all came from one sample that was sequenced in a study of monozygotic twins with inflammatory bowel disease. TCRdb reanalyzed the 5' RACE reads and collapses them to one entry per CDR3 protein, without DNA. The table for this sample gives over 100,000 distinct CDR3 sequences. Material: blood. These receptor sequences come from a human donor with ulcerative colitis or Crohn's disease, or a healthy co-twin of an affected twin (not recorded which).

The chain has TRBV28 and TRBJ2-7; TCRdb calls TRBD2, which cannot be checked without DNA. This CDR3 has 17 residues. Germline values: CDR1 MDHEN, CDR2 SYDVKM. The CDR3 loop is CASSRYRTSGTYYEQYF.

The rearrangement uses TRBV20-1 and TRBJ2-1; TCRdb designates TRBD2, a call that cannot be tested without DNA. The CDR3 runs to 15 residues. Germline CDR1 DFQATT, CDR2 SNEGSKA (reference sequence). The CDR3 sequence: CSARTAGPSYNEQFF.

The chain combines TRBV27 with TRBJ2-7; TCRdb gives TRBD1 as the D gene, but with no DNA this cannot be confirmed. CDR1 is MNHEY, CDR2 SMNVEV, per germline (reference sequence). This CDR3 comprises 14 residues. The chain's CDR3 is CASSSVGGRDEQYF.

The gene calls are TRBV7-2 and TRBJ2-7; TCRdb's assignment of TRBD1 cannot be checked, as there is no DNA. Germline lookup yields CDR1 SGHTA and CDR2 FQGNSA. The CDR3 is 14 amino acids. The CDR3 loop is CASSLGTVSYEQYF.

The chain joins TRBV7-2 to TRBJ1-3; TCRdb indicates TRBD1, and absent DNA this call remains unverified. There are 15 residues in the CDR3. CDR1 is SGHTA, CDR2 FQGNSA, per germline. CDR3 protein: CASSRQGSAGNTIYF.

The chain joins TRBV28 to TRBJ2-5; without DNA, the TCRdb call of TRBD1 cannot be checked. The CDR3 length is 14 residues. Germline V gene data show CDR1 as MDHEN and CDR2 as SYDVKM. CDR3 sequence reads: CASSLPGRGETQYF.

J is TRBJ2-7 and V is TRBV5-1; TCRdb's D call of TRBD1 is untestable without DNA. The CDR3 covers 13 residues. Germline V gene lookup returns CDR1 SGHRS and CDR2 YFSETQ. CDR3 sequence: CASSFLPGDEQYF. The entire variable domain, with the rest obtained from reference TRBV5-1 and TRBJ2-7, is as follows: KAGVTQTPRYLIKTRGQQVTLSCSPISGHRSVSWYQQTPGQGLQFLFEYFSETQRNKGNFPGRFSGRQFSNSRSEMNVSTLELGDSALYLCASSFLPGDEQYFGPGTRLTVT.

The chain recombines TRBV7-9 with TRBJ2-7; TCRdb proposes TRBD1, but this gene call is untestable without DNA. CDR1 is SEHNR and CDR2 is FQNEAQ in the germline V gene (reference sequence). This CDR3 has 16 residues. The CDR3 spells CASSLVFDRGIYEQYF.

V gene TRBV20-1 combines with J gene TRBJ2-7; the TCRdb D gene call, TRBD1, has no DNA to confirm it. Germline-derived CDR1 and CDR2 are DFQATT and SNEGSKA (reference sequence). The CDR3 covers 15 residues. The CDR3 spells CSATLPGRLGYEQYF.

This chain connects TRBV27 to TRBJ2-5; TCRdb indicates TRBD1, and absent DNA this call remains unverified. Looked up from germline, CDR1 is MNHEY and CDR2 is SMNVEV (reference sequence). The CDR3 has 14 residues. CDR3 protein: CASREGQFQETQYF.

The chain has TRBV5-1 and TRBJ2-7; as DNA is missing, the TRBD1 call by TCRdb cannot be tested. Looked up from germline, CDR1 is SGHRS and CDR2 is YFSETQ. The CDR3 length is 14 residues. The CDR3 loop is CASSLETGSLEQYF.

The chain employs TRBV5-1 and TRBJ2-3; lacking DNA, the TRBD2 call made by TCRdb goes unchecked. CDR1 SGHRS and CDR2 YFSETQ come from the germline V gene. The CDR3 has 17 residues. This chain's CDR3 is CASSFSLVAGGPDTQYF.

The rearrangement uses TRBV20-1 and TRBJ2-3; TCRdb lists TRBD2, though no DNA is available to test this call. This CDR3 contains 15 residues. Looked up from germline, CDR1 is DFQATT and CDR2 is SNEGSKA (reference sequence). The CDR3 sequence is CIGMSGTSDTDTQYF.

The J gene is TRBJ2-7, the V gene TRBV7-2; TCRdb reports TRBD2, a call that lacks DNA to check it against. This CDR3 has 15 residues. Per the germline V gene, CDR1 is SGHTA and CDR2 is FQGNSA. The CDR3 sequence is CASSYSPGLASREYF.

The chain is built from TRBV30 and TRBJ1-4; TCRdb selects TRBD1, and the lack of DNA leaves this call unchecked. This CDR3 comprises 15 residues. Germline CDR1 is GTSNPN and CDR2 is SVGIG (reference sequence). CDR3: CAWKPGEVTNEKLFF.

The chain couples TRBV5-1 to TRBJ2-7. This CDR3 region has 15 residues. Germline V gene data show CDR1 as SGHRS and CDR2 as YFSETQ. CDR3 amino acids: CASSPSLGGSYEQYF.

The genes are TRBV15 and TRBJ2-5. The CDR3 is 13 amino acids. Germline V gives CDR1 LNHNV, CDR2 YYDKDF (reference sequence). CDR3: CATSSGNQETQYF.

The chain combines TRBV2 with TRBJ2-2; TCRdb selects TRBD1, and the lack of DNA leaves this call unchecked. The CDR3 is 14 residues long. The germline V gene has CDR1 SNHLY and CDR2 FYNNEI. The CDR3 reads CASRADRGAGELFF. The entire variable domain, with the rest obtained from reference TRBV2 and TRBJ2-2, is as follows: EPEVTQTPSHQVTQMGQEVILRCVPISNHLYFYWYRQILGQKVEFLVSFYNNEISEKSEIFDDQFSVERPDGSNFTLKIRSTKLEDSAMYFCASRADRGAGELFFGEGSRLTVL.

This sequence joins TRBV12-3 or TRBV12-4 and TRBJ2-7; absent DNA, TCRdb's TRBD2 call cannot be checked. The CDR3 extends over 16 amino acids. CDR3: CASSESGRTSGKEQYF.

The rearrangement links TRBV5-1 to TRBJ1-1; TCRdb designates TRBD1, a call that cannot be tested without DNA. Germline V gene sequence: CDR1 SGHRS, CDR2 YFSETQ. The CDR3 is made up of 15 amino acids. CDR3: CASSETTAMNTEAFF.

The rearrangement uses TRBV7-2 and TRBJ2-5; TCRdb designates TRBD1, a call that cannot be tested without DNA. CDR3 length equals 13 residues. Germline loops: CDR1 SGHTA, CDR2 FQGNSA. The CDR3: CASSPRGQETQYF.

The chain employs TRBV20-1 and TRBJ2-3. Per germline, CDR1 DFQATT and CDR2 SNEGSKA (reference sequence). The CDR3 has 15 residues. The CDR3 is CSARDPVQGTDTQYF.

This chain joins TRBV7-8 and TRBJ1-1; TCRdb's D call of TRBD1 is untestable without DNA. CDR3 length equals 15 residues. Germline loops: CDR1 SGHVS, CDR2 FQNEAQ. The CDR3 region is CASSLVNRGRTEAFF.

V is TRBV29-1 and J is TRBJ2-4; the TCRdb D gene call, TRBD1, has no DNA to confirm it. Germline V gives CDR1 SQVTM, CDR2 ANQGSEA. The CDR3 has 13 amino acids. The CDR3 protein is CSVEEFSGTAVGF.

This sequence joins TRBV9 and TRBJ2-5. CDR1 is SGDLS, CDR2 YYNGEE, per germline. This CDR3 has 15 amino acids. The CDR3 loop reads CASSSRMGYRETQYF.

CDR3 region: CASSSTGTGISYEQYF. The V gene is TRBV6-5, the J gene TRBJ2-7; without DNA, the TCRdb call of TRBD1 cannot be checked. The CDR3 sequence is 16 residues long. Germline V CDR1 and CDR2: MNHEY, SVGAGI.

This rearrangement joins TRBV11-2 to TRBJ2-5; TCRdb picks TRBD2, but there is no DNA to check that call. This CDR3 has 19 residues. Germline values: CDR1 SGHAT, CDR2 FQNNGV. CDR3 in amino acids: CASSPGLAGGPSNPKTQYF.

The CDR3 here is CAISETGTLSGANVLTF. This chain links TRBV10-3 with TRBJ2-6; TCRdb returns TRBD1, unconfirmable since there is no DNA. The CDR3 totals 17 residues. Germline V gene data show CDR1 as ENHRY and CDR2 as SYGVKD.

This sequence joins TRBV20-1 and TRBJ1-5; TCRdb designates TRBD1, a call that cannot be tested without DNA. The germline gives CDR1 DFQATT, CDR2 SNEGSKA (reference sequence). There are 13 residues in the CDR3. The CDR3 spells CSARGGGDQPQHF.

This chain uses TRBV6-1 with TRBJ2-3; TCRdb indicates TRBD2, and absent DNA this call remains unverified. From germline, CDR1 is MNHNS and CDR2 SASEGT. This CDR3 spans 16 amino acids. The CDR3 here is CASSEAGSGDADTQYF.